The sequence of this T cell receptor (beta chain) was determined in a study of blood T cell repertoires in COVID-19. Sequencing used immunoSEQ multiplex PCR; TCRdb keeps in-frame clones, though not all of them. The table has about 66,000 clones, about 86% seen once; the top ten hold 6.9%. The length of the CDR3 is 17 residues. The germline CDR1 and CDR2 sequences are LGHDT and YNNKEL (reference sequence). The J segment lost 4 bases and the V segment lost 1 base, leaving 9 bases of the junction unmatched. The TCR comes from a man over 45 with active COVID-19. The sample consisted of peripheral blood. The chain links TRBV3-1 (or the pseudogene TRBV3-2) to TRBJ1-4; TRBD1 agrees at 7 bases. The CDR3 is CASSQGDSGGGNEKLFF. In DNA, the CDR3 is TGTGCCAGCAGCCAAGGGGACAGCGGGGGCGGTAATGAAAAACTGTTTTTT.